The entry that follows covers one TCR beta chain sequence. Sequencing used immunoSEQ multiplex PCR; TCRdb keeps in-frame clones, though not all of them. The sample consists of over 110,000 clones, over 85% of them appearing once. The data derive from a study of control samples from healthy donors and cancer patients. Germline-derived CDR1 and CDR2 are LNHDA and SQIVND (reference sequence). The CDR3 runs 16 residues. Trimming removed 0 bases at V and 1 base at J, with 12 bases between. This chain joins TRBV19 and TRBJ1-2; perhaps TRBD1 as D (5 bases). The source of this sequence is a man younger than 45 in good health. The sample was blood. This CDR3 is CASSIELGTINYGYTF. CDR3 DNA: TGTGCCAGTAGTATAGAATTGGGGACTATTAACTATGGCTACACCTTC.